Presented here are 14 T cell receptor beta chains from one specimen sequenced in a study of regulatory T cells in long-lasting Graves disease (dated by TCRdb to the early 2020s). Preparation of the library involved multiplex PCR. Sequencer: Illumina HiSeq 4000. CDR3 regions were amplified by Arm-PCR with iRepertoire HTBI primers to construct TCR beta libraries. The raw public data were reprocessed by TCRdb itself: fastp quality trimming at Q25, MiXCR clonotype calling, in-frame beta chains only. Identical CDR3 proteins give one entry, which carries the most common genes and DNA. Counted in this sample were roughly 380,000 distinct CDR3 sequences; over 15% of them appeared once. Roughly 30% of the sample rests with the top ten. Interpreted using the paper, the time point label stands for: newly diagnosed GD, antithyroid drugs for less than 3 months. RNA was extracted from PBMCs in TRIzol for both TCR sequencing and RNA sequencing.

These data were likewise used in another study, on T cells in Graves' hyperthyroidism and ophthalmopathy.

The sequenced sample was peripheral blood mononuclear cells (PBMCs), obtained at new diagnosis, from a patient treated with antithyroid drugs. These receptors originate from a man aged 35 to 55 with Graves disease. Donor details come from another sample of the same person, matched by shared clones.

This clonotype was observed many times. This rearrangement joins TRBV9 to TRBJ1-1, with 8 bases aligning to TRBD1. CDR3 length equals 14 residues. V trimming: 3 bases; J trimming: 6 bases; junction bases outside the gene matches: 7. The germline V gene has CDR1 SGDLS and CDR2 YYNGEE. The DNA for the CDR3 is TGTGCCAGCAGCGGGGGACAGGTCACCCCTGAAGCTTTCTTT. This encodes CASSGGQVTPEAFF.

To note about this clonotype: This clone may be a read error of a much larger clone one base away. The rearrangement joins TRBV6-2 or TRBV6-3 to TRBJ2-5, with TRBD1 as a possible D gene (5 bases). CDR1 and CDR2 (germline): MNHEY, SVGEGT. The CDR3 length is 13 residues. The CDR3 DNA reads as TGTGCTAGCTGTGACAGTTCCTACAATGAGCAGTACTTC. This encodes CASCDSSYNEQYF.

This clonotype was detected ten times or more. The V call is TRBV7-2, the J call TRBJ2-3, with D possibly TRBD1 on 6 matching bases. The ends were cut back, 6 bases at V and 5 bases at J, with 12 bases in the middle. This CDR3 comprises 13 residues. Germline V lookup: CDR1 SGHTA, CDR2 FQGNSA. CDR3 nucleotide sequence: TGTGCCAGCAGGCACACAGGGTTAGATACGCAGTATTTT. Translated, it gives CASRHTGLDTQYF.

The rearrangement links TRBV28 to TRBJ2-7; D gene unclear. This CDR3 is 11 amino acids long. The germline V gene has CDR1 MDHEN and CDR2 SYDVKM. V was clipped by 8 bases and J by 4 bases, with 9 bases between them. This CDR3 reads CASGFGYEQYF. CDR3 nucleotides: TGTGCCAGCGGGTTCGGGTACGAGCAGTACTTC.

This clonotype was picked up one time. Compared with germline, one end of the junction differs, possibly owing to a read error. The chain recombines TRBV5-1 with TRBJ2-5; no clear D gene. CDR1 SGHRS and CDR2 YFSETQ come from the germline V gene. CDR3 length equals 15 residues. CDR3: CASSLQAPEQETRYF. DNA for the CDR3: TGCGCCAGCAGCTTGCAAGCGCCTGAACAAGAGACCCGGTACTTC.

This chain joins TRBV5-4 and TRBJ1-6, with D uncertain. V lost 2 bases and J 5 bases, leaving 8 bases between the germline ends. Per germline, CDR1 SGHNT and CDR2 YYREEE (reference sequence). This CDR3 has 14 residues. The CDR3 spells CASSLRRNNSPLHF. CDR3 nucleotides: TGTGCCAGCAGCTTACGGAGGAATAATTCACCCCTCCACTTT. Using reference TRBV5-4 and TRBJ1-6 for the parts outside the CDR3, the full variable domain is ETGVTQSPTHLIKTRGQQVTLRCSSQSGHNTVSWYQQALGQGPQFIFQYYREEENGRGNFPPRFSGLQFPNYSSELNVNALELDDSALYLCASSLRRNNSPLHFGNGTRLTVT.

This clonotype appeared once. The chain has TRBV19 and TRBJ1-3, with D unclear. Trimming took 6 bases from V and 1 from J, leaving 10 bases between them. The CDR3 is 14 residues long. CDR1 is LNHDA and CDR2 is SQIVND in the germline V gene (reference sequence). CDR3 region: CASSAPGSGNTIYF. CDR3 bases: TGTGCCAGTAGCGCTCCCGGGTCTGGAAACACCATATATTTT.

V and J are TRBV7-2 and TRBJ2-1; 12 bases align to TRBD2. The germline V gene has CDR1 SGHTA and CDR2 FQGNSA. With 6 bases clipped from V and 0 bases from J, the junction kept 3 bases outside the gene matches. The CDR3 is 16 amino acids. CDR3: CASRRTSGVSYNEQFF. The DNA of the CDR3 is TGTGCCAGCAGACGGACTAGCGGGGTCTCCTACAATGAGCAGTTCTTC.

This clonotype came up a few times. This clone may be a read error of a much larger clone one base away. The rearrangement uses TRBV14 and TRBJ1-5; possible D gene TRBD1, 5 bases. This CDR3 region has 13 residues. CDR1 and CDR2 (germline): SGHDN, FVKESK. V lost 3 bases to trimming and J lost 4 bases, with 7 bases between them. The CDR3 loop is CASSQQGNQPQHF. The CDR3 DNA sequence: TGTGCCAGCAGCCAGCAGGGTAATCAGCCCCAGCATTTT.

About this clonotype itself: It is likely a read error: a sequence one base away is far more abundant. The CDR3 reads CASSRGDGTVDNEQLF. The CDR3 DNA reads TGCGCCAGCAGCCGGGGGGATGGGACAGTTGACAATGAGCAGCTCTTC. The genes are TRBV4-3 and TRBJ2-1; D possibly corresponds to TRBD1 (7 bases). The CDR3 is 16 amino acids. The germline V gene encodes CDR1 LGHNA and CDR2 YSLEER.

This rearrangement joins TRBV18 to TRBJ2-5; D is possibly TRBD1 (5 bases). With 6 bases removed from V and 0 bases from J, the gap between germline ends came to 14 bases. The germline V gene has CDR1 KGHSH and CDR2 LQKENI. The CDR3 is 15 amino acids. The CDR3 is CASSDRQKYQETQYF. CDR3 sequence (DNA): TGTGCCAGCTCCGATAGACAGAAGTACCAAGAGACCCAGTACTTC. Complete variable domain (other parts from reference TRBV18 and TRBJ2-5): NAGVMQNPRHLVRRRGQEARLRCSPMKGHSHVYWYRQLPEEGLKFMVYLQKENIIDESGMPKERFSAEFPKEGPSILRIQQVVRGDSAAYFCASSDRQKYQETQYFGPGTRLLVL.

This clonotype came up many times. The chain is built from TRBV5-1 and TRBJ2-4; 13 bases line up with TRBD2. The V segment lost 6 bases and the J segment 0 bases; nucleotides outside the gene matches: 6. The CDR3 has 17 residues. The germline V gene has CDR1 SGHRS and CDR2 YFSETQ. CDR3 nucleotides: TGCGCCAGCATGTCGGGACTAGCGGGGCTAGCCAAAAACATTCAGTACTTC. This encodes CASMSGLAGLAKNIQYF.

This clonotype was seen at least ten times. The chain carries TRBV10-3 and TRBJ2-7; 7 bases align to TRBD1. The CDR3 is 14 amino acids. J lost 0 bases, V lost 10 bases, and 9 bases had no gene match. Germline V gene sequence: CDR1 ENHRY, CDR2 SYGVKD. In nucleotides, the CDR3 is TGTGCCACCTTCCGAGGGGGCAACTCCTACGAGCAGTACTTC. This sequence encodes CATFRGGNSYEQYF.

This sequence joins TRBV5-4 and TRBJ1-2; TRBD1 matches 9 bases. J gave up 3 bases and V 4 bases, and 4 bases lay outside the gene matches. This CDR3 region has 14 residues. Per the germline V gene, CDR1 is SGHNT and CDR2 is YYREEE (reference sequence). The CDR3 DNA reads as TGTGCCAGCAGCCGGGACAGGGTCCACTATGGCTACACCTTC. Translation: CASSRDRVHYGYTF. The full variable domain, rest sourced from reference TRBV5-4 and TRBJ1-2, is ETGVTQSPTHLIKTRGQQVTLRCSSQSGHNTVSWYQQALGQGPQFIFQYYREEENGRGNFPPRFSGLQFPNYSSELNVNALELDDSALYLCASSRDRVHYGYTFGSGTRLTVV.